This entry lists 27 T cell receptor beta chains sequenced from one sample in a study of type 1 and type 2 diabetes patients. PCR was run on genomic DNA. A primer set of 30 forward and 13 reverse primers amplified the CDR3. TCRdb used MiXCR to reprocess the multiplex PCR reads, holding one entry per CDR3 protein. The top ten hold roughly an eighth of the sample, which has 250,000 or so distinct CDR3 sequences, around 47% seen once. The material sequenced was peripheral blood mononuclear cells (PBMCs). These receptors were taken from a man between 18 and 35 years old with type 2 diabetes.

The V call is TRBV9, the J call TRBJ2-7; 9 bases fit TRBD1. From germline, CDR1 is SGDLS and CDR2 YYNGEE. With 0 bases clipped from V and 5 bases from J, the junction kept 6 bases outside the gene matches. This CDR3 has 15 amino acids. The CDR3 reads CASSVGWDRAHEQYF. The CDR3 DNA reads as TGTGCCAGCAGCGTAGGTTGGGACAGGGCCCACGAGCAGTACTTC.

The chain is built from TRBV30 and TRBJ1-2; D may be TRBD1 (5 bases). With 4 bases removed from V and 4 bases from J, the gap between germline ends came to 16 bases. CDR3 length equals 14 residues. The germline V gene encodes CDR1 GTSNPN and CDR2 SVGIG (reference sequence). The CDR3 DNA is TGTGCCTGGACCCAGGGTTTATTCAGCTATGGCTACACCTTC. It yields the protein CAWTQGLFSYGYTF.

In this sample, this clonotype turned up many times. This chain links TRBV25-1 with TRBJ1-2, with TRBD1 as a possible D gene (5 bases). The V end lost 5 bases, the J end lost 8 bases, and 9 bases lay between the germline ends. The germline CDR1 and CDR2 sequences are MGHDK and SYGVNS. The CDR3 is 11 amino acids. The CDR3 loop reads CASSQGVGYTF. The DNA for the CDR3 is TGTGCCAGCAGTCAGGGTGTGGGCTACACCTTC.

This clonotype was picked up many times. V usage is TRBV19 and J usage is TRBJ2-5; perhaps TRBD1 as D (6 bases). V lost 4 bases to trimming and J lost 4 bases, with 10 bases between them. The CDR3 extends over 13 amino acids. Germline lookup yields CDR1 LNHDA and CDR2 SQIVND (reference sequence). The CDR3 DNA reads TGTGCCAGTAGTAATGTAGGGGGAGAGACCCAGTACTTC. This translates into CASSNVGGETQYF.

The chain recombines TRBV6-1 with TRBJ1-5; a possible D gene is TRBD1 (6 bases). Trimming took 7 bases from V and 0 from J, leaving 10 bases between them. This CDR3 region has 14 residues. The germline gives CDR1 MNHNS, CDR2 SASEGT. The CDR3 here is CASTQGDSNQPQHF. As DNA, the CDR3 is TGTGCCAGCACACAGGGCGATAGCAATCAGCCCCAGCATTTT.

In nucleotides, the CDR3 is TGTGCCAGCAGTTTAGAAGGGGGAGAAAAACTGTTTTTT. Translated, it gives CASSLEGGEKLFF. This rearrangement joins TRBV12-3 or TRBV12-4 to TRBJ1-4; TRBD1 might be the D (6 bases). This CDR3 is 13 amino acids long. The V end was cut by 1 base, the J end by 8 bases, with 8 bases between.

V usage is TRBV20-1 and J usage is TRBJ2-2, with 7 nucleotides matching TRBD1. V was pared by 1 base and J by 7 bases, with 9 bases of the junction left unmatched. From germline, CDR1 is DFQATT and CDR2 SNEGSKA (reference sequence). This CDR3 is 15 amino acids long. The CDR3 spells CSARVPATGHGELFF. The DNA of the CDR3 is TGCAGTGCTAGAGTTCCGGCGACAGGGCACGGGGAGCTGTTTTTT.

The table lists this clonotype with many counts. This chain connects TRBV20-1 to TRBJ2-7; D is ambiguous. This CDR3 has 12 amino acids. Germline CDR1 and CDR2: DFQATT and SNEGSKA (reference sequence). Trimming pared 3 bases from V and 3 bases from J, leaving 9 bases between. The CDR3 loop is CSASVLIYEQYF. CDR3 nucleotide sequence: TGCAGTGCTAGCGTCCTGATCTACGAGCAGTACTTC.

The chain combines TRBV20-1 with TRBJ1-6, with 7 bases lining up with TRBD1. Germline CDR1 DFQATT, CDR2 SNEGSKA (reference sequence). The V segment lost 5 bases and the J segment 0 bases; nucleotides outside the gene matches: 10. The CDR3 extends over 17 amino acids. The chain's CDR3 is CSASPGQPYSYNSPLHF. The CDR3 nucleotides are TGCAGTGCTTCACCGGGACAGCCTTACTCCTATAATTCACCCCTCCACTTT.

To note about this clonotype: A junction end diverges from the germline sequence, so it may reflect a read error. The rearrangement joins TRBV6-6 to TRBJ2-3; 9 bases are shared with TRBD1. Germline V gene sequence: CDR1 MNHNY, CDR2 SVGAGI (reference sequence). The CDR3 sequence is 16 residues long. In DNA, the CDR3 is TGTGCCAGCAGTAGGGACAGGGTTTCTAGCACAGGTACGCAGTATTTT. It is translated as CASSRDRVSSTGTQYF.

This sequence joins TRBV6-5 and TRBJ1-2; D is uncertain. CDR3 length equals 14 residues. The V gene's germline CDR1 is MNHEY and CDR2 SVGAGI. Trimming removed 7 bases from V and 2 bases from J, with 14 bases in between. This CDR3 reads CASTALGQNYGYTF. The CDR3 DNA reads as TGTGCCAGCACGGCCCTAGGGCAGAACTATGGCTACACCTTC.

The sample holds a few counts of this clonotype. The gene calls are TRBV14 and TRBJ2-5; TRBD2 matches at 8 bases. Germline trimming cut 3 bases from V and 11 bases from J; bases unmatched to any gene: 17. This CDR3 spans 16 amino acids. The germline gives CDR1 SGHDN, CDR2 FVKESK. The CDR3 DNA reads TGTGCCAGCAGCCAGGAAGGGACTAGATACTACAATGAGCAGTACTTC. Translating gives CASSQEGTRYYNEQYF.

The V gene is TRBV19, the J gene TRBJ1-1; D is ambiguous. The germline CDR1 and CDR2 sequences are LNHDA and SQIVND (reference sequence). This CDR3 is 14 amino acids long. With 10 bases removed from V and 3 bases from J, the gap between germline ends came to 18 bases. The CDR3 DNA is TGTGCCACCTCACGGATGGACGATTACACTGAAGCTTTCTTT. The encoded protein is CATSRMDDYTEAFF.

This rearrangement joins TRBV6-2 or TRBV6-3 to TRBJ1-1; D remains ambiguous. This CDR3 is 12 amino acids long. V shed 8 bases and J shed 4 bases, with 11 bases lying between them. Germline CDR1 and CDR2: MNHEY and SVGEGT. In DNA form, the CDR3 reads TGTGCCAGCCGTCGGGAGGGCACTGAAGCTTTCTTT. This encodes CASRREGTEAFF.

The V gene is TRBV6-1, the J gene TRBJ2-1, with 8 positions matching TRBD1. J was trimmed by 3 bases and V by 6 bases; bases with no gene match: 7. Germline CDR1 is MNHNS and CDR2 is SASEGT. This CDR3 region has 15 residues. CDR3 sequence (DNA): TGTGCCAGCAGGCAAAGGACAGGGATCTACAATGAGCAGTTCTTC. It is translated as CASRQRTGIYNEQFF.

In regard to this clonotype: Relative to the germline gene, one junction end is altered; a read error may explain this. This chain joins TRBV7-9 and TRBJ2-7, with a weak D call TRBD2 (5 bases). The end of the DNA fits TRBJ2-5 better, so the J call may be wrong. The germline V gene has CDR1 SEHNR and CDR2 FQNEAQ (reference sequence). CDR3 size: 14 residues. CDR3 protein: CASSRDLRRETQYF. The CDR3 DNA reads as TGTGCGAGCAGCCGGGATCTTAGGCGGGAGACCCAGTACTTC.

This clonotype turned up a few times. The chain recombines TRBV29-1 with TRBJ2-2; weak D call: TRBD1 (6 bases). V lost 3 bases, J lost 5 bases, and 10 bases lay in between. Germline V gene lookup returns CDR1 SQVTM and CDR2 ANQGSEA. The CDR3 has 13 amino acids. This CDR3 is CSVESGDTGELFF. For the CDR3, the DNA is TGCAGCGTTGAGTCAGGGGATACCGGGGAGCTGTTTTTT.

The chain links TRBV19 to TRBJ1-1, with D unresolved. Trimming left V 4 bases short and J 5 bases short, with 8 bases between. This CDR3 contains 12 residues. Germline V gene lookup returns CDR1 LNHDA and CDR2 SQIVND (reference sequence). The CDR3 here is CASSTYRTEAFF. CDR3 in DNA: TGTGCCAGTAGTACTTACAGAACTGAAGCTTTCTTT.

There are many counts of this clonotype. The chain carries TRBV15 and TRBJ2-7; 8 bases map to TRBD1. The CDR3 covers 14 residues. The V and J ends lost 2 bases and 5 bases, in that order; junction bases with no gene match: 5. The germline gives CDR1 LNHNV, CDR2 YYDKDF (reference sequence). CDR3 loop: CATSRLQTGDEQYF. The CDR3 bases are TGTGCCACCAGCAGACTCCAGACAGGGGACGAGCAGTACTTC.

This clonotype has more than one count but fewer than ten. The chain is built from TRBV12-3 or TRBV12-4 and TRBJ1-5, with D perhaps matching TRBD1 (5 bases). The CDR3 runs to 16 residues. V gave up 4 bases and J gave up 0 bases, with 13 bases separating them. As DNA, the CDR3 is TGTGCCAGCAGTTCTACACAGGCCCTTAGCAATCAGCCCCAGCATTTT. Residues: CASSSTQALSNQPQHF.

The J gene is TRBJ1-2, the V gene TRBV29-1; 10 bases are a match to TRBD1. The length of the CDR3 is 13 residues. Germline V gene lookup returns CDR1 SQVTM and CDR2 ANQGSEA. V lost 7 bases to trimming and J lost 2 bases; unmatched junction nucleotides: 4. CDR3 in amino acids: CSASTGGNYGYTF. The CDR3 DNA is TGCAGCGCCTCGACAGGGGGCAACTATGGCTACACCTTC. The variable domain in full, with the rest retrieved from reference TRBV29-1 and TRBJ1-2, is SAVISQKPSRDICQRGTSLTIQCQVDSQVTMMFWYRQQPGQSLTLIATANQGSEATYESGFVIDKFPISRPNLTFSTLTVSNMSPEDSSIYLCSASTGGNYGYTFGSGTRLTVV.

The table lists this clonotype with a few counts. This chain uses TRBV7-9 with TRBJ2-2; D is unclear. Trimming took off 5 bases at V and 7 bases at J, with 8 bases between the two ends. CDR1 is SEHNR and CDR2 is FQNEAQ in the germline V gene (reference sequence). The CDR3 is 12 residues long. The CDR3 sequence is CASSLTSGELFF. The CDR3 DNA is TGTGCCAGCAGCCTAACGAGCGGGGAGCTGTTTTTT.

The CDR3 DNA follows: TGTGCCATCAGCGATAAGACAGGGGGCGATGAAAAACTGTTTTTT. Translated: CAISDKTGGDEKLFF. The chain recombines TRBV10-3 with TRBJ1-4; TRBD1 agrees at 10 bases. This CDR3 spans 15 amino acids. Germline CDR1 reads ENHRY; CDR2 reads SYGVKD. V lost 6 bases and J lost 6; bases outside the gene matches: 7.

The rearrangement links TRBV20-1 to TRBJ2-7; D gene uncertain. Trimming removed 3 bases at V and 3 bases at J, with 15 bases between. CDR1 and CDR2 (germline): DFQATT, SNEGSKA (reference sequence). This CDR3 is built from 14 residues. Written as DNA, the CDR3 is TGCAGTGCTAGTGACACCCAACACAACTACGAGCAGTACTTC. Its translation: CSASDTQHNYEQYF.

A few counts support this clonotype. V gene TRBV7-8 combines with J gene TRBJ2-6, with 9 bases aligning to TRBD1. Losses at the gene ends were 5 bases for V and 0 bases for J; bases not matched to a gene: 8. The germline CDR1 and CDR2 sequences are SGHVS and FQNEAQ. The CDR3 has 18 residues. The CDR3 DNA reads TGTGCCAGCAGCCCCAGGGACAGGGCGTTCTCTGGGGCCAACGTCCTGACTTTC. Protein sequence: CASSPRDRAFSGANVLTF.

In its sample, this clonotype was seen a few times. The chain joins TRBV10-3 to TRBJ1-2; D is perhaps TRBD1 (5 bases). Looked up from germline, CDR1 is ENHRY and CDR2 is SYGVKD. With 5 bases removed from V and 4 bases from J, the gap between germline ends came to 17 bases. The CDR3 consists of 15 residues. CDR3 amino acids: CAISSGTSLGYGYTF. As DNA, the CDR3 is TGTGCCATCAGTTCCGGGACCTCACTCGGCTATGGCTACACCTTC.

This clonotype was found once. The chain joins TRBV5-5 to TRBJ2-7; D uncertain. The CDR3 is made up of 15 amino acids. Trimming removed 4 bases at V and 0 bases at J, with 14 bases between. Germline V lookup: CDR1 SGHKS, CDR2 YYEKEE (reference sequence). The CDR3 DNA follows: TGTGCCAGCAGCCATAACCAATACCCCTCCTACGAGCAGTACTTC. Amino acids: CASSHNQYPSYEQYF.